This T cell receptor beta chain was obtained from a study of T-cell reconstitution after alpha-beta-depleted transplantation in children. There are 15 residues in the CDR3. V lost 8 bases, J lost 0 bases, and 11 bases lay in between. Germline loops: CDR1 SNHLY, CDR2 FYNNEI. A TCRbeta library incorporating unique molecular identifiers was prepared. MiXCR was run by TCRdb on the PCR reads, yielding one entry per CDR3 protein. The data contain 300,000 to 400,000 distinct CDR3 sequences, roughly 14% of them singletons. This specimen consisted of PBMCs, obtained from the stem cell graft. The chain carries TRBV2 and TRBJ1-6; D unclear. This clonotype was sampled from a human donor who donated a stem cell graft to a child with Fanconi anemia. CDR3 DNA sequence: TGTGCCAGCGCTTTAGCTAGCTCCTATAATTCACCCCTCCACTTT. It specifies CASALASSYNSPLHF.